The clone carrying this T cell receptor (beta chain) was detected ten times or more. Expressed TCRB transcripts were sequenced after all isolated RNA was converted to cDNA. The repertoire was sequenced with immunoSEQ multiplex PCR; TCRdb's copy has only in-frame clones and lacks some. The sample lists 130,000 to 150,000 clones; over 9.5% were seen once. This entry belongs to a study of beta chain features in type 1 diabetes. The CDR3 is 13 amino acids. V gave up 1 base and J gave up 0 bases, with 5 bases separating them. Germline lookup yields CDR1 GTSNPN and CDR2 SVGIG (reference sequence). CD45RO/CCR7/CD25/CD127/CD95/CD27 sorting isolated CD4+ naive, central memory, regulatory and stem cell-like memory cells.

This receptor was identified in a man aged 18 to 29 in good health. The chain couples TRBV30 to TRBJ2-3, with D unresolved. Input material: naive CD4+ T cells from blood. The CDR3 here is CAWSGSSTDTQYF. In DNA, the CDR3 is TGTGCCTGGAGTGGCAGTAGCACAGATACGCAGTATTTT.